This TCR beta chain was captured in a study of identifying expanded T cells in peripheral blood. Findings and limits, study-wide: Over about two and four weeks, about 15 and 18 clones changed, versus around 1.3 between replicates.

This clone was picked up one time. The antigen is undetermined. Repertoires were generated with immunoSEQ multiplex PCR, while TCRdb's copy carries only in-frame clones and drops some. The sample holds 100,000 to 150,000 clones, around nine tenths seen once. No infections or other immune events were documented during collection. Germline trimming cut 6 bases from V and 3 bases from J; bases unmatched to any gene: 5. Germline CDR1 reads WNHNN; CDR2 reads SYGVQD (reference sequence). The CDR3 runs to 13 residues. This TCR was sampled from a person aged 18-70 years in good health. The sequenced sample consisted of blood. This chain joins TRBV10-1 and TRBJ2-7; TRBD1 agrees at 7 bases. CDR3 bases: TGCGCCAGCAGCCCAGGGGGTGGCTACGAGCAGTACTTC. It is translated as CASSPGGGYEQYF.